This TCR beta chain was retrieved from a study of OX40 agonist ivuxolimab in advanced cancers. Study-level information: Intravenous ivuxolimab at 0.01 to 10 mg/kg was given to patients every 2 weeks.

Germline CDR1 is LGHNA and CDR2 is YNFKEQ. CDR3 length: 16 amino acids. The V and J ends lost 1 base and 1 base respectively, with 14 bases between them. Regarding the study as a whole: Expanded peripheral T-cell antigen specificity went undetermined.

Blood was sampled at baseline, cycle 4 day 1, and cycle 7 day 1. For this clone: Its antigen is unknown.

Only in-frame clones appear in the TCRdb table, and some are missing; sequencing was by immunoSEQ multiplex PCR. This sample yields about 80,000 clones, of which roughly nine tenths are seen a single time; more than 0.15% belongs to the top ten. This sequence was found in an adult with an advanced solid tumor such as melanoma, head and neck, liver or kidney cancer. The sample consisted of CD4+ or CD8+ T cells sorted from blood, taken in a trial of the OX40 agonist ivuxolimab. The V call is TRBV4-2, the J call TRBJ2-7, with a weak D call TRBD2 (6 bases). The DNA for the CDR3 is TGTGCCAGCAGCCAAGTTTCCACGGGAGCGTCCTACGAGCAGTACTTC. Translated, it gives CASSQVSTGASYEQYF.